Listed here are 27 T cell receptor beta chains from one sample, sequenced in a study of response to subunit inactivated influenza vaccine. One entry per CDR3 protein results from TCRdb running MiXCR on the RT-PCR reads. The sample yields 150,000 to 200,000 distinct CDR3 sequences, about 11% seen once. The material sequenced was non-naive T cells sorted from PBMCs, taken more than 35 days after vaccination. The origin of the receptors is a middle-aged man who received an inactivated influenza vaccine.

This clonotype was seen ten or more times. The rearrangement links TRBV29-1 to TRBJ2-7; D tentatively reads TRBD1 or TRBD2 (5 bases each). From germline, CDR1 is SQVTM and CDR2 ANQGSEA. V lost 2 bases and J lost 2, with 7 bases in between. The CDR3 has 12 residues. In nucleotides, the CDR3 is TGCAGCGTTGAATTGGGACCCTACGAGCAGTACTTC. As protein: CSVELGPYEQYF.

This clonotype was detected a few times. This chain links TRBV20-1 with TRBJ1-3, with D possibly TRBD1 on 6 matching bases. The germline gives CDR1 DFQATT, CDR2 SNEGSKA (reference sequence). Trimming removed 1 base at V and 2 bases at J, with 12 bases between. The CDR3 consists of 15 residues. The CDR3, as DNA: TGCAGTGCTAGAGTGTCAGGGGTCGCTGGAAACACCATATATTTT. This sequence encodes CSARVSGVAGNTIYF.

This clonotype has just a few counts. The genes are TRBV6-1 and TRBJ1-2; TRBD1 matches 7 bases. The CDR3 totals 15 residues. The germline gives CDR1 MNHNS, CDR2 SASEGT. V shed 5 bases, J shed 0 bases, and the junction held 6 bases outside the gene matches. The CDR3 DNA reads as TGTGCCAGCAGTCCTTGGACAGGCGCTAACTATGGCTACACCTTC. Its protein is CASSPWTGANYGYTF.

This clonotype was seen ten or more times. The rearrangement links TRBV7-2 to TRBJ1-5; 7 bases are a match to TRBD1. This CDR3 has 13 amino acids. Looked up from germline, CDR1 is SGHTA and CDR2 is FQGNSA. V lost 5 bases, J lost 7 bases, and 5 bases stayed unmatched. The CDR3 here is CASSLQGYQPQHF. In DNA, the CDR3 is TGTGCCAGCAGCCTACAGGGGTACCAGCCCCAGCATTTT.

The CDR3 DNA follows: TGTGCCAGCAGTGAAAATGCAGGGGGCTCCTACAATGAGCAGTTCTTC. It is translated as CASSENAGGSYNEQFF. The chain combines TRBV6-1 with TRBJ2-1, with 7 nucleotides matching TRBD1. CDR1 is MNHNS and CDR2 is SASEGT in the germline V gene. V was pared by 2 bases and J by 0 bases, with 4 bases of the junction left unmatched. This CDR3 region has 16 residues.

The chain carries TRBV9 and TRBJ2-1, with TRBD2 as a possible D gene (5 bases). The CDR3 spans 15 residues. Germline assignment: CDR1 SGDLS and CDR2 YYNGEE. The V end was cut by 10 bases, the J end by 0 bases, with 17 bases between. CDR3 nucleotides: TGTGCCTGGAGCCCACCGGGAAACTCCTACAATGAGCAGTTCTTC. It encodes CAWSPPGNSYNEQFF.

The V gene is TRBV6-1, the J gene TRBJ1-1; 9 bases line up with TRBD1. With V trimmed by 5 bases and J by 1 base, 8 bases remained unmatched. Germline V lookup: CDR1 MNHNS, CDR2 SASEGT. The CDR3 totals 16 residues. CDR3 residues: CASSRTRTGENTEAFF. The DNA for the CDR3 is TGTGCCAGCAGTCGAACGCGGACAGGGGAGAACACTGAAGCTTTCTTT.

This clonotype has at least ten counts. The CDR3 DNA reads TGTGCCAGCAGCTTTATAGGTGGGGCCAACGTCCTGACTTTC. Translation gives CASSFIGGANVLTF. The J gene is TRBJ2-6, the V gene TRBV5-6; D gene unclear. There are 14 residues in the CDR3. Germline CDR1 SGHDT, CDR2 YYEEEE. Trimming stripped 2 bases from V and 3 bases from J, with 6 bases between.

The CDR3 bases are TGCAGTGCTAGGGCGACTGTTACAGATACGCAGTATTTT. Protein product: CSARATVTDTQYF. The chain uses TRBV20-1 and TRBJ2-3; unclear D gene. The ends were cut back, 3 bases at V and 3 bases at J, with 10 bases in the middle. This CDR3 spans 13 amino acids. Germline loops: CDR1 DFQATT, CDR2 SNEGSKA (reference sequence).

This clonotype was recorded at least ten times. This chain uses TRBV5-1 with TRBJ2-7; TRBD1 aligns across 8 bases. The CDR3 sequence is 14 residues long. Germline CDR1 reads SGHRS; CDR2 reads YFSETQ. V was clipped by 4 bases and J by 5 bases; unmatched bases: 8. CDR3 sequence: CASSADRGSDEQYF. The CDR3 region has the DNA TGCGCCAGCAGCGCAGACAGGGGTAGCGACGAGCAGTACTTC.

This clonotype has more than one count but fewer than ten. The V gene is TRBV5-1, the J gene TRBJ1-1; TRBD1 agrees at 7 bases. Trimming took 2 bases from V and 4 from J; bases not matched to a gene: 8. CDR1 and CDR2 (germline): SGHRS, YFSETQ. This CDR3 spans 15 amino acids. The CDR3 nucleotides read TGCGCCAGCAGCTTCCAGGGGGAGGTAAGCACTGAAGCTTTCTTT. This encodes CASSFQGEVSTEAFF.

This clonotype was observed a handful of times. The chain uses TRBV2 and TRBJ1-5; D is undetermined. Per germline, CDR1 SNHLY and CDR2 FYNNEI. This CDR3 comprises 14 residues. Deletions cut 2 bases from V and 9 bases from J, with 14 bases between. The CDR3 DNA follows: TGTGCCAGCAGTGAAAGGTCCCAGTATTCGCCCCAGCATTTT. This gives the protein CASSERSQYSPQHF.

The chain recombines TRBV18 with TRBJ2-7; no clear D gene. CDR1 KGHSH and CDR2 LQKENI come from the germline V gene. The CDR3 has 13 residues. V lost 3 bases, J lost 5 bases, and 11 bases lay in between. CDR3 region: CASSPGSSHEQYF. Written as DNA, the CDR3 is TGTGCCAGCTCACCGGGCAGTTCCCACGAGCAGTACTTC.

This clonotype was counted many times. The CDR3 DNA reads TGTGCCAGCAGTCCCGGACAGAATGAGCAGTTCTTC. Translating it yields CASSPGQNEQFF. The rearrangement joins TRBV12-3 or TRBV12-4 to TRBJ2-1; perhaps TRBD1 as D (6 bases). This CDR3 comprises 12 residues. V lost 5 bases, J lost 7 bases, and 9 bases lay in between.

CDR3 coding DNA: TGCAGTGCTTTCCGGGACTACAAAAAATACGAGCAGTACTTC. This codes for CSAFRDYKKYEQYF. This rearrangement joins TRBV20-1 to TRBJ2-7, with 7 bases fitting TRBD2. The germline gives CDR1 DFQATT, CDR2 SNEGSKA (reference sequence). J gave up 4 bases and V 5 bases, and 11 bases lay outside the gene matches. This CDR3 is built from 14 residues.

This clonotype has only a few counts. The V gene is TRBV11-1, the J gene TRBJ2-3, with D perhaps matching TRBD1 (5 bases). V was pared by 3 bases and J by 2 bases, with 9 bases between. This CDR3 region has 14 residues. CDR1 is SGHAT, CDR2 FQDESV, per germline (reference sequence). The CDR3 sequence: CASSFGHHTDTQYF. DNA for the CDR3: TGTGCCAGCAGCTTCGGACACCACACAGATACGCAGTATTTT.

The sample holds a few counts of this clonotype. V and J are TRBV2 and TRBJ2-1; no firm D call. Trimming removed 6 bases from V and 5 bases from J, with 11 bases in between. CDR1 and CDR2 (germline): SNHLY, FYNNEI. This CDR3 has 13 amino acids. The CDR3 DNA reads TGTGCCAGCAGCCGGCAGCTTAACAATGAGCAGTTCTTC. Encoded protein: CASSRQLNNEQFF.

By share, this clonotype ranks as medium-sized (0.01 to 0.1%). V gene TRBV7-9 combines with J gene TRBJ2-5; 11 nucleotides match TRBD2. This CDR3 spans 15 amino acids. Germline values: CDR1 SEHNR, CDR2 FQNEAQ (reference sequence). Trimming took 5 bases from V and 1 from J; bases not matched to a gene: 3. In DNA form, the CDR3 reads TGTGCCAGCAGCAGGGGACTAGCGGCCCAAGAGACCCAGTACTTC. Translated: CASSRGLAAQETQYF.

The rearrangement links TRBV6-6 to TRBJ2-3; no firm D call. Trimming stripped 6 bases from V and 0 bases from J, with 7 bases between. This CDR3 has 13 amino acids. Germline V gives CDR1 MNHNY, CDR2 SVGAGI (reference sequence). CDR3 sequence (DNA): TGTGCCAGCAGAGAGGACAGCACAGATACGCAGTATTTT. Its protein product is CASREDSTDTQYF.

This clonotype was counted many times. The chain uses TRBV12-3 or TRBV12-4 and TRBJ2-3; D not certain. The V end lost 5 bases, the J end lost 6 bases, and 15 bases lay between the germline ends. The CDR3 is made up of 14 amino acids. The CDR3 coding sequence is TGTGCCAGCAGTCTTGCGGCCCAACGGGATACGCAGTATTTT. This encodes CASSLAAQRDTQYF.

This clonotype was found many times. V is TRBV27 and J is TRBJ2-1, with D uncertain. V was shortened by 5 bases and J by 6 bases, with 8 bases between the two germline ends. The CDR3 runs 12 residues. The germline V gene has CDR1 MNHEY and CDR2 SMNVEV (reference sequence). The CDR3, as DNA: TGTGCCAGCAGTGTACTGGGCAATGAGCAGTTCTTC. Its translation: CASSVLGNEQFF.

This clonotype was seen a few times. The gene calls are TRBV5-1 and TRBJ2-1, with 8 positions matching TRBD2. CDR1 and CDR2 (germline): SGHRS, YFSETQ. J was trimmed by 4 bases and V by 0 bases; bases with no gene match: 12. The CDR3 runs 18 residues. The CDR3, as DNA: TGCGCCAGCAGCTTGGGACAGATTGGACTAGCTTATTACAATGAGCAGTTCTTC. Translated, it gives CASSLGQIGLAYYNEQFF.

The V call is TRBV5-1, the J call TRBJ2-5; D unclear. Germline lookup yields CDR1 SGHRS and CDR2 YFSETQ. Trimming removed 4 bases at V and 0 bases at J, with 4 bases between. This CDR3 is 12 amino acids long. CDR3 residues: CASSGDQETQYF. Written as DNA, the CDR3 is TGCGCCAGCAGCGGGGACCAAGAGACCCAGTACTTC.

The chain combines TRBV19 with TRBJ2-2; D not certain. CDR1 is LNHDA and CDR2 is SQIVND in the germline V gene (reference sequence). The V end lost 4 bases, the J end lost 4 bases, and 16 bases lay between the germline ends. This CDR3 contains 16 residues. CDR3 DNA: TGTGCCAGTAGTAAGGCAGGAACCTTCGGCACCGGGGAGCTGTTTTTT. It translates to CASSKAGTFGTGELFF.

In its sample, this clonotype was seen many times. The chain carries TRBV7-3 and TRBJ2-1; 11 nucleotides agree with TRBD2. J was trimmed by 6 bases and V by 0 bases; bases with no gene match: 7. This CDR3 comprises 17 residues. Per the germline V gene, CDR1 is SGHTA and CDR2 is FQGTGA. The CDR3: CASSLTTTSGTTNEQFF. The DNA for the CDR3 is TGTGCCAGCAGCTTAACGACGACTAGCGGGACGACCAATGAGCAGTTCTTC.

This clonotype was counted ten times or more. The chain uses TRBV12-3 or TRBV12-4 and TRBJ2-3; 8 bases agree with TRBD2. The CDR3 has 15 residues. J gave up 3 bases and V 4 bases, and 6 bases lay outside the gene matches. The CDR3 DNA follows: TGTGCCAGCAGTTCACGGCGGGAGGTAACAGATACGCAGTATTTT. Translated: CASSSRREVTDTQYF.

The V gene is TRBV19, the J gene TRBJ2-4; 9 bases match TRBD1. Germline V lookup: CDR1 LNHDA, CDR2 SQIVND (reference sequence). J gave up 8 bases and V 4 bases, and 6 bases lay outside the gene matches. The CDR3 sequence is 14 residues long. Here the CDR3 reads CASSTGQGWHIQYF. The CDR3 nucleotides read TGTGCCAGTAGTACGGGACAGGGATGGCACATTCAGTACTTC.